Following are 14 T cell receptor beta chains from one sample sequenced in a study of tumor-infiltrating lymphocytes in primary liver carcinoma. A primer in the constant region served to generate TCR beta cDNA from roughly 550 ng of total RNA. Three rounds of nested multiplex PCR with slightly modified ARM-PCR produced TCR beta libraries. The two initial PCR rounds, about 9 cycles each, used TRBV1-TRBV30 forward and C-beta reverse primers. TCRdb analysed the multiplex PCR reads with MiXCR anew, one entry per CDR3 protein. The sample lists 90,000 to 150,000 distinct CDR3 sequences, less than 75% occurring once. Co-extraction of RNA and DNA was performed on about 18-30 mg of unsorted bulk tissue. The sequencing input was tumor-adjacent normal liver tissue. These receptors were taken from a woman aged 55-69 years with primary liver carcinoma and hepatitis B virus infection.

Points on this clonotype: At one of its ends the junction is not consistent with the germline gene, which may arise from a read error. The rearrangement joins TRBV7-9 to TRBJ1-3; TRBD1 aligns across 8 bases. Germline V gene sequence: CDR1 SEHNR, CDR2 FQNEAQ (reference sequence). The CDR3 consists of 18 residues. The CDR3 here is CASSILFGTGDSGNTIYF. Written as DNA, the CDR3 is TGTGCAAGCAGCATCCTTTTCGGGACAGGTGACTCTGGAAACACCATATATTTT.

About this clonotype: This may stem from a read error, because a much larger clone lies one nucleotide away. The chain couples TRBV5-1 to TRBJ2-7; possibly TRBD2 for D (5 bases). CDR1 and CDR2 (germline): SGHRS, YFSETQ. The CDR3 sequence is 12 residues long. CDR3 sequence reads: CASSSGLYVQYF. CDR3 sequence (DNA): TGCGCCAGCAGCTCCGGACTCTACGTGCAGTACTTC.

This clonotype was seen a handful of times. A much bigger clone sits one base away, suggesting this may be a read error. The chain combines TRBV7-8 with TRBJ1-2; D gene uncertain. Per germline, CDR1 SGHVS and CDR2 FQNEAQ. V lost 2 bases and J 1 base, leaving 8 bases between the germline ends. The length of the CDR3 is 14 residues. The CDR3 bases are TGTGCCAGCAGCTTACTCAGAGATAACTATGGCTACACCTTC. Its translation is CASSLLRDNYGYTF. Variable domain in full (rest from reference TRBV7-8 and TRBJ1-2): GAGVSQSPRYKVAKRGQDVALRCDPISGHVSLFWYQQALGQGPEFLTYFQNEAQLDKSGLPSDRFFAERPEGSVSTLKIQRTQQEDSAVYLCASSLLRDNYGYTFGSGTRLTVV.

The chain links TRBV18 to TRBJ1-2; TRBD1 might be the D (6 bases). The CDR3 runs 15 residues. The V and J ends lost 6 bases and 5 bases respectively, with 19 bases between them. In germline, CDR1 is KGHSH, CDR2 LQKENI. CDR3 sequence reads: CASSPPTAGEYGYTF. The CDR3 coding sequence is TGTGCCAGCTCGCCCCCCACGGCAGGGGAGTATGGCTACACCTTC. The variable domain in full, with the rest retrieved from reference TRBV18 and TRBJ1-2, is NAGVMQNPRHLVRRRGQEARLRCSPMKGHSHVYWYRQLPEEGLKFMVYLQKENIIDESGMPKERFSAEFPKEGPSILRIQQVVRGDSAAYFCASSPPTAGEYGYTFGSGTRLTVV.

This clonotype was counted a single time. A read error is likely, as this CDR3 ends without the conserved phenylalanine or tryptophan. V usage is TRBV28 and J usage is TRBJ2-7; TRBD1 matches 7 bases. CDR3 length: 13 amino acids. Unmatched junction bases numbered 7, after V lost 9 bases and J lost 2 bases. Germline CDR1 reads MDHEN; CDR2 reads SYDVKM. The chain's CDR3 is CARARQGTYEQYL. CDR3 in DNA: TGTGCCAGAGCCCGACAGGGCACCTACGAGCAGTACTTA.

This clonotype was seen a handful of times. The rearrangement uses TRBV5-1 and TRBJ2-7; 7 bases line up with TRBD2. V trimming: 3 bases; J trimming: 6 bases; junction bases outside the gene matches: 12. Germline V lookup: CDR1 SGHRS, CDR2 YFSETQ. CDR3 length: 15 residues. The CDR3 DNA reads TGCGCCAGCAGCTGGGGGTCTAGCGGCCCCGTCGAGCAGTACTTC. This translates into CASSWGSSGPVEQYF.

Concerning this clonotype: At one of its ends the junction is not consistent with the germline gene, which may arise from a read error. The chain employs TRBV11-2 and TRBJ1-2, with TRBD1 matching over 9 bases. Germline CDR1 and CDR2: SGHAT and FQNNGV. CDR3 length equals 16 residues. Here the CDR3 DNA reads TGTGCCAACAGCTTAGACCCACAGGGGGCGATGAGGGGCTACATCTTC. It specifies CANSLDPQGAMRGYIF.

The chain combines TRBV6-5 with TRBJ1-5; a weak D match, TRBD1 (6 bases). Germline V gene lookup returns CDR1 MNHEY and CDR2 SVGAGI. This CDR3 contains 14 residues. V lost 2 bases and J 11 bases, leaving 16 bases between the germline ends. In nucleotides, the CDR3 is TGTGCCAGCAGTTACCGGGGGGGCGTTCAATCCCAGCATTTT. It encodes CASSYRGGVQSQHF.

This clonotype was counted many times. V is TRBV29-1 and J is TRBJ2-3; D gene ambiguous. CDR3 size: 12 residues. V dropped 2 bases and J dropped 0 bases, with 3 bases sitting between them. The germline gives CDR1 SQVTM, CDR2 ANQGSEA. CDR3 coding DNA: TGCAGCGTTGAATTAAGCACAGATACGCAGTATTTT. Translated, it gives CSVELSTDTQYF.

Remarks on this clonotype: At one end the junction does not follow the germline gene, possibly because of a read error. This chain uses TRBV11-2 with TRBJ2-2, with D unclear. There are 15 residues in the CDR3. The V gene's germline CDR1 is SGHAT and CDR2 FQNNGV. CDR3 in amino acids: CGSSSPALWIGELFF. In DNA form, the CDR3 reads TGTGGCAGCAGCTCCCCGGCCCTATGGATCGGGGAGCTGTTTTTT. The variable domain in full, with the rest retrieved from reference TRBV11-2 and TRBJ2-2, is EAGVAQSPRYKIIEKRQSVAFWCNPISGHATLYWYQQILGQGPKLLIQFQNNGVVDDSQLPKDRFSAERLKGVDSTLKIQPAKLEDSAVYLCGSSSPALWIGELFFGEGSRLTVL.

In regard to this clonotype: As the CDR3 is not closed by the conserved phenylalanine or tryptophan, this likely results from a read error. The chain couples TRBV10-3 to TRBJ2-3; 9 bases match TRBD2. CDR3 length: 15 amino acids. Germline lookup yields CDR1 ENHRY and CDR2 SYGVKD. V lost 7 bases to trimming and J lost 4 bases; unmatched junction nucleotides: 9. The DNA of the CDR3 is TGTGCCATCACGGGGGGACTAGCCCCCGCAGATACGCAGTATTCT. It specifies CAITGGLAPADTQYS.

This clonotype appeared a few times. A much larger clone differs from this one at a single base, so this may be a read error. The chain employs TRBV18 and TRBJ2-3; D remains unclear. V was clipped by 0 bases and J by 4 bases, with 8 bases between them. From germline, CDR1 is KGHSH and CDR2 LQKENI. The CDR3 length is 14 residues. CDR3 nucleotides: TGTGCCAGCTCACCACCGGGCCGCGCAGATACGCAGTATTTT. Its translation is CASSPPGRADTQYF.

Comments on this clonotype: A read error may be the cause here, since a much bigger clone is one base away. The V call is TRBV7-8, the J call TRBJ2-7; D call uncertain. The CDR3 sequence is 13 residues long. CDR1 and CDR2 (germline): SGHVS, FQNEAQ. The CDR3 here is CANSLVDVDEQYF. The DNA of the CDR3 is TGTGCCAACAGCTTAGTCGACGTCGACGAGCAGTACTTC.

This clonotype came up once. One end of the junction does not line up with germline, which may come from a read error. The rearrangement uses TRBV11-2 and TRBJ2-3; TRBD2 matches at 7 bases. The V gene's germline CDR1 is SGHAT and CDR2 FQNNGV. The CDR3 length is 15 residues. CDR3 sequence reads: CTSILEAGGTDTQYF. The DNA of the CDR3 is TGTACCAGCATACTAGAGGCGGGGGGCACAGATACGCAGTATTTT.